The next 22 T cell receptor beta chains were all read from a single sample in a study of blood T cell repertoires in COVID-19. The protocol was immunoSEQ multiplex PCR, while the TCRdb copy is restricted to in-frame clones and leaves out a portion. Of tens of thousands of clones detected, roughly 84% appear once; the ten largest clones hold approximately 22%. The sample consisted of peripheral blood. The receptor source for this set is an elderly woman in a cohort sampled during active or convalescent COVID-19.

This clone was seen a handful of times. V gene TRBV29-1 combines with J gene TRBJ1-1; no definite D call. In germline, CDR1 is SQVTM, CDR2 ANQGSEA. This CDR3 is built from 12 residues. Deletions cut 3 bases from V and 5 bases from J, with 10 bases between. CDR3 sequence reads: CSVDMFSTEAFF. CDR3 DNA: TGCAGCGTTGATATGTTTTCGACTGAAGCTTTCTTT.

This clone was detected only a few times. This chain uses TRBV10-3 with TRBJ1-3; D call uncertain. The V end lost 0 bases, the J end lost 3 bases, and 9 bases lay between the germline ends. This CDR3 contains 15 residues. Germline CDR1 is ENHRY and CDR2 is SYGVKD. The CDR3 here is CAISESGSLGNTIYF. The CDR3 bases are TGTGCCATCAGTGAGTCGGGGAGCCTTGGAAACACCATATATTTT.

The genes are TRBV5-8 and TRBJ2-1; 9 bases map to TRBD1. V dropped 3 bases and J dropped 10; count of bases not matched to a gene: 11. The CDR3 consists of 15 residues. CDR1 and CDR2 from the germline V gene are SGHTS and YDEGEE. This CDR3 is CASSSQGALGGEQFF. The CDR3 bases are TGTGCCAGCAGCTCACAGGGGGCCTTGGGGGGCGAGCAGTTCTTC.

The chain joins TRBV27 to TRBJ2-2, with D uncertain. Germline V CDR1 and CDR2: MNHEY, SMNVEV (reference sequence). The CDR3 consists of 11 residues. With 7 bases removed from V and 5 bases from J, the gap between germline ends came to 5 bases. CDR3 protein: CASKRTGELFF. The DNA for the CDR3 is TGTGCCAGCAAGAGGACCGGGGAGCTGTTTTTT.

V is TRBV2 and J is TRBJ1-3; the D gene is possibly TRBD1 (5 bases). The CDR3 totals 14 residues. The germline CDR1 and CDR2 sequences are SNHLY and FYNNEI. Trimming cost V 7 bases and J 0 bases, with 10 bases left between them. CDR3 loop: CASMAGSSGNTIYF. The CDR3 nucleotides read TGTGCCAGCATGGCAGGGTCCTCTGGAAACACCATATATTTT.

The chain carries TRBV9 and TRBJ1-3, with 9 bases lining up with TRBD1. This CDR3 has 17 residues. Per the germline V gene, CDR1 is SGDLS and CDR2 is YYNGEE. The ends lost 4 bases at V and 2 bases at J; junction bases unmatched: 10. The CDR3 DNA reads TGTGCCAGCAGCCCAGGACAGGGGCCCACCACTGGAAACACCATATATTTT. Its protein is CASSPGQGPTTGNTIYF.

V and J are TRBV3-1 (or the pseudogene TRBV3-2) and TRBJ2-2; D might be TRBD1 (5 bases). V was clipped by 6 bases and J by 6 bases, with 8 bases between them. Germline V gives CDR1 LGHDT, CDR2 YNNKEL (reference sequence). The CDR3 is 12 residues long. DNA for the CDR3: TGTGCCAGCAGAATCAGGGCCGGGGAGCTGTTTTTT. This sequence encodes CASRIRAGELFF.

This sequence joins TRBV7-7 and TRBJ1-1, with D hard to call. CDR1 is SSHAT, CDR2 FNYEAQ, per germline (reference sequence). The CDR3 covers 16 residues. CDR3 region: CASPFYTVRANTEAFF. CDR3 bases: TGTGCTAGCCCGTTTTACACCGTGAGGGCCAACACTGAAGCTTTCTTT.

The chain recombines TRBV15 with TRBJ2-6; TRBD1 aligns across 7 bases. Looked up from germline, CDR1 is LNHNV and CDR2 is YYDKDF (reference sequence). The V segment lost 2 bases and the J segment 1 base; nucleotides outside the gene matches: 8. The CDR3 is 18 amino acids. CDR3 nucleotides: TGTGCCACCAGCAGATTACGGGACAGTAGTTCTGGGGCCAACGTCCTGACTTTC. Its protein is CATSRLRDSSSGANVLTF.

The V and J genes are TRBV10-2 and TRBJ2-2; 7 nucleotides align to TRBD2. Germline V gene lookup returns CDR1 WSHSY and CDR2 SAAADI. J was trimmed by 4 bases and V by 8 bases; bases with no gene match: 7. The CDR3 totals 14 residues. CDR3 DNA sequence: TGCGCCAGCGGGGCGGGAGCTTTCACCGGGGAGCTGTTTTTT. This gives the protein CASGAGAFTGELFF.

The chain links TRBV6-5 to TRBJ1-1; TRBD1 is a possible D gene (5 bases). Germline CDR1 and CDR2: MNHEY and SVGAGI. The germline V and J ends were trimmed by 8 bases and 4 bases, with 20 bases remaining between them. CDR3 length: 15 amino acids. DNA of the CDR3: TGTGCCAGCGAGGTGGGCACCCCGGGGGGCACTGAAGCTTTCTTT. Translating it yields CASEVGTPGGTEAFF.

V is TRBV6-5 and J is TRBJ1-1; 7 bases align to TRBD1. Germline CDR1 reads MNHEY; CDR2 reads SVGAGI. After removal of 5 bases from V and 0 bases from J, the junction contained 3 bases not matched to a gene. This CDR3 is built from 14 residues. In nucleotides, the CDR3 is TGTGCCAGCAGTACGGGACAGATGAACACTGAAGCTTTCTTT. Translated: CASSTGQMNTEAFF.

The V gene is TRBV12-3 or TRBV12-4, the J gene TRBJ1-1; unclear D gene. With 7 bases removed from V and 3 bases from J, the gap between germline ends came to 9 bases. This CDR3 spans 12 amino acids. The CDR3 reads CASKARDTEAFF. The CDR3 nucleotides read TGTGCCAGCAAGGCTCGGGACACTGAAGCTTTCTTT.

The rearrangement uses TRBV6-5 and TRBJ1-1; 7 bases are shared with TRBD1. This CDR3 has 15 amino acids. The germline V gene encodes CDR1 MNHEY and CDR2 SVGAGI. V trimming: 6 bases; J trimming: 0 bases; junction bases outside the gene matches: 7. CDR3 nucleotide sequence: TGTGCCAGCAGCCAAACAGGGGTTCTGAACACTGAAGCTTTCTTT. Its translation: CASSQTGVLNTEAFF.

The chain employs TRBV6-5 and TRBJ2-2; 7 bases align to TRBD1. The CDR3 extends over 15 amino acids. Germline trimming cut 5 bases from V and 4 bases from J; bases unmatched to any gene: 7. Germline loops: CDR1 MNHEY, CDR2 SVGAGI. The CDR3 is CASSRPGQSTGELFF. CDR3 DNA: TGTGCCAGCAGTCGGCCGGGACAGTCCACCGGGGAGCTGTTTTTT.

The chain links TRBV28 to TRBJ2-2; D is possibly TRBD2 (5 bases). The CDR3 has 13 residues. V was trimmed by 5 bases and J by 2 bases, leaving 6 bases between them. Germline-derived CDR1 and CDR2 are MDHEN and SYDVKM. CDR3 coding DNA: TGTGCCAGCAGTCGGGAAAACACCGGGGAGCTGTTTTTT. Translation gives CASSRENTGELFF. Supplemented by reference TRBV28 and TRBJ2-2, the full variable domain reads DVKVTQSSRYLVKRTGEKVFLECVQDMDHENMFWYRQDPGLGLRLIYFSYDVKMKEKGDIPEGYSVSREKKERFSLILESASTNQTSMYLCASSRENTGELFFGEGSRLTVL.

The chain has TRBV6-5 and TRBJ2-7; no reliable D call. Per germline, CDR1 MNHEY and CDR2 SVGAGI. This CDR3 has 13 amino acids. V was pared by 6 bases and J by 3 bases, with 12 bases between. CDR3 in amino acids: CASRSSTGYEQYV. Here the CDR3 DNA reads TGTGCCAGCAGATCAAGTACGGGCTACGAGCAGTACGTC.

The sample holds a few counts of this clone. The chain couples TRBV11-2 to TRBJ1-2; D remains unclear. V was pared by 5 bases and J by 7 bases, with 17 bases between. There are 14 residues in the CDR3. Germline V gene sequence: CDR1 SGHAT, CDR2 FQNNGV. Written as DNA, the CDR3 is TGTGCCAGCAGCGATCAGACCCCGGGTGCTGGCTACACCTTC. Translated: CASSDQTPGAGYTF.

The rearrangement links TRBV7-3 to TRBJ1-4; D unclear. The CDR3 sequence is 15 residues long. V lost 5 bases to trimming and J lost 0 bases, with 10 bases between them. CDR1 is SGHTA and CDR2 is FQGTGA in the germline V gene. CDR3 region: CASSAQYATNEKLFF. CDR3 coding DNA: TGTGCCAGCAGCGCCCAGTATGCAACTAATGAAAAACTGTTTTTT.

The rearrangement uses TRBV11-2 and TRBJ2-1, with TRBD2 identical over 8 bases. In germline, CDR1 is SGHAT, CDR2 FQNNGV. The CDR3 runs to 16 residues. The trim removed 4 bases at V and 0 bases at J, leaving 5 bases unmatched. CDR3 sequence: CASSSSSGSSYNEQFF. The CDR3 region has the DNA TGTGCCAGCAGCTCTTCAAGCGGGAGCTCCTACAATGAGCAGTTCTTC.

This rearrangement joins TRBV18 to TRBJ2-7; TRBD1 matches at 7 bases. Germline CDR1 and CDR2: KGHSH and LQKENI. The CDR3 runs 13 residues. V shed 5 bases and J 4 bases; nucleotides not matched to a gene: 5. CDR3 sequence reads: CASSDRDVYEQYF. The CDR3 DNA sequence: TGTGCCAGCTCAGACAGGGATGTATACGAGCAGTACTTC.

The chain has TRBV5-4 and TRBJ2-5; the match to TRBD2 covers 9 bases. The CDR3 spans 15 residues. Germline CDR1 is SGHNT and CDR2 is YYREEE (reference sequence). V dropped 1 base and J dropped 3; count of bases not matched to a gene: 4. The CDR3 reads CASSLSSGSKETQYF. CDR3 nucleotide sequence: TGTGCCAGCAGCTTGAGTAGCGGGAGTAAAGAGACCCAGTACTTC.